These 17 T cell receptor beta chains were sequenced from one sample in a study of early T cells in non-severe SARS-CoV-2 infection. TCRdb itself ran the 5' RACE reads through MiXCR, one entry per CDR3 protein. The profile covers around 20,000 distinct CDR3 sequences, with 4.5% to 5% appearing a single time and roughly 5.2% taken by the ten largest. Sequenced sample: whole blood. Receptor source: an adult who was a healthcare worker with PCR-confirmed SARS-CoV-2 infection or an uninfected control (not recorded which).

This clonotype was recorded many times. The chain links TRBV19 to TRBJ1-2; a weak D match, TRBD1 (5 bases). Trimming removed 7 bases at V and 5 bases at J, with 23 bases between. Germline V gives CDR1 LNHDA, CDR2 SQIVND (reference sequence). The CDR3 totals 16 residues. CDR3 sequence (DNA): TGTGCCAGTACCTCCGGGGCGGGATATCCGAGGTATGGCTACACCTTC. Amino acids: CASTSGAGYPRYGYTF.

This clonotype has a count of ten or more. V usage is TRBV6-2 or TRBV6-3 and J usage is TRBJ2-7; 10 bases line up with TRBD2. Germline CDR1 is MNHEY and CDR2 is SVGEGT. The V gene end was trimmed by 6 bases and the J gene end by 0 bases; junction bases not matched to a gene: 2. CDR3 length: 14 amino acids. CDR3 sequence: CASSGLAASYEQYF. CDR3 in DNA: TGTGCCAGCAGCGGACTAGCGGCCTCCTACGAGCAGTACTTC.

This clonotype came up many times. V gene TRBV5-1 combines with J gene TRBJ2-3, with 7 bases identical to TRBD2. From germline, CDR1 is SGHRS and CDR2 YFSETQ. The CDR3 loop spans 15 amino acids. J gave up 2 bases and V 1 base, and 4 bases lay outside the gene matches. The CDR3 DNA reads as TGCGCCAGCAGCTTGTCGGGAGGAACCACAGATACGCAGTATTTT. Amino acid sequence: CASSLSGGTTDTQYF.

In this sample, this clonotype turned up a few times. V usage is TRBV12-3 or TRBV12-4 and J usage is TRBJ1-4; unclear D gene. The V end lost 1 base, the J end lost 4 bases, and 7 bases lay between the germline ends. The CDR3 spans 14 residues. The CDR3: CASSLDGGNEKLFF. The CDR3 DNA sequence: TGTGCCAGCAGTTTAGATGGCGGTAATGAAAAACTGTTTTTT.

Relative to its sample, this clonotype is medium-sized (0.01 to 0.1%). The chain links TRBV3-1 to TRBJ2-7; 13 bases map to TRBD2. This CDR3 has 18 amino acids. Germline V gene sequence: CDR1 LGHDT, CDR2 YNNKEL (reference sequence). With 0 bases clipped from V and 4 bases from J, the junction kept 9 bases outside the gene matches. DNA of the CDR3: TGTGCCAGCAGCCAAGACCGCCGTTTGACTAGCGGGGGGTACGAGCAGTACTTC. It translates to CASSQDRRLTSGGYEQYF.

This sequence joins TRBV7-2 and TRBJ2-3, with 8 bases matching TRBD2. The junction had 13 bases not matched to a gene; V was cut back by 0 bases and J by 8 bases. The CDR3 totals 17 residues. The germline gives CDR1 SGHTA, CDR2 FQGNSA. CDR3 in amino acids: CASSLARAGGPVGTQYF. CDR3 in DNA: TGTGCCAGCAGCTTAGCGCGGGCGGGGGGCCCGGTAGGTACGCAGTATTTT.

In this sample, this clonotype turned up many times. The gene calls are TRBV5-1 and TRBJ1-1, with D uncertain. The CDR3 is 16 residues long. V lost 4 bases to trimming and J lost 4 bases, with 20 bases between them. The V gene's germline CDR1 is SGHRS and CDR2 YFSETQ. The CDR3 here is CASSTQQTISGTEAFF. The CDR3 DNA follows: TGCGCCAGCAGCACCCAACAAACAATCAGTGGCACTGAAGCTTTCTTT.

This clonotype was seen ten or more times. This chain's CDR3 is CASSGNNSPLHF. DNA of the CDR3: TGTGCCAGCTCCGGCAATAATTCACCCCTCCACTTT. V and J are TRBV27 and TRBJ1-6, with D unclear. V dropped 8 bases and J dropped 5 bases, with 7 bases sitting between them. Looked up from germline, CDR1 is MNHEY and CDR2 is SMNVEV (reference sequence). CDR3 length: 12 residues.

A remark on this clonotype: Its ends do not fully match the called genes, so a read error is possible. The chain has TRBV20-1 and TRBJ2-1, with 9 bases lining up with TRBD1. The CDR3 runs 13 residues. Germline V gene lookup returns CDR1 DFQATT and CDR2 SNEGSKA (reference sequence). For the CDR3, the DNA is TGCAGTGCCCCGGGACAGGGCTACAGTGAGCAGTTCTTC. This gives the protein CSAPGQGYSEQFF.

This clonotype was detected many times. This chain joins TRBV20-1 and TRBJ2-1; D remains unclear. Germline V gene sequence: CDR1 DFQATT, CDR2 SNEGSKA (reference sequence). Trimming pared 8 bases from V and 0 bases from J, leaving 2 bases between. The CDR3 loop spans 10 amino acids. CDR3 DNA sequence: TGCAGTTTCTCCTACAATGAGCAGTTCTTC. Amino acids: CSFSYNEQFF.

The sample holds many counts of this clonotype. The V gene is TRBV20-1, the J gene TRBJ2-7; 8 nucleotides match TRBD1. The J segment lost 3 bases and the V segment lost 6 bases, leaving 10 bases of the junction unmatched. Germline V gene data show CDR1 as DFQATT and CDR2 as SNEGSKA (reference sequence). This CDR3 spans 14 amino acids. CDR3 residues: CSAPGTGGNYEQYF. The CDR3 bases are TGCAGTGCCCCCGGGACAGGTGGGAACTACGAGCAGTACTTC.

By proportion, this clonotype is medium-sized. This chain uses TRBV7-9 with TRBJ1-2, with 9 bases that match TRBD1. CDR3 length equals 14 residues. V was clipped by 1 base and J by 3 bases; unmatched bases: 0. Looked up from germline, CDR1 is SEHNR and CDR2 is FQNEAQ (reference sequence). The DNA of the CDR3 is TGTGCCAGCAGCTTAGGACAGGGGGACTATGGCTACACCTTC. Translation: CASSLGQGDYGYTF.

This clonotype was found many times. The V and J genes are TRBV29-1 and TRBJ2-2; 7 bases are a match to TRBD1. The CDR3 sequence is 13 residues long. Trimming removed 5 bases from V and 5 bases from J; junction bases left unmatched: 5. Germline CDR1 SQVTM, CDR2 ANQGSEA. The CDR3 is CSVTTTGTGELFF. As DNA, the CDR3 is TGCAGCGTTACCACGACAGGGACCGGGGAGCTGTTTTTT.

Only a few counts were recorded for this clonotype. The chain uses TRBV5-1 and TRBJ2-7; possibly TRBD2 for D (5 bases). CDR3 length: 16 residues. V was pared by 0 bases and J by 5 bases, with 18 bases between. The germline CDR1 and CDR2 sequences are SGHRS and YFSETQ. CDR3 region: CASSLASGGPLHEQYF. The CDR3 bases are TGCGCCAGCAGCTTGGCCAGCGGCGGTCCTCTCCACGAGCAGTACTTC.

This clonotype was observed a single time. J is TRBJ2-3 and V is TRBV6-6; TRBD1 is a possible D gene (6 bases). Germline V gene sequence: CDR1 MNHNY, CDR2 SVGAGI (reference sequence). The CDR3 spans 15 residues. V lost 7 bases and J 2 bases, leaving 16 bases between the germline ends. CDR3 in DNA: TGTGCCAGCACCTTTCAGGACAGACCCACAGATACGCAGTATTTT. Amino acids: CASTFQDRPTDTQYF.

This clonotype has a handful of counts. The chain joins TRBV6-5 to TRBJ1-5; D uncertain. Germline V gene lookup returns CDR1 MNHEY and CDR2 SVGAGI. The V gene lost 5 bases and the J gene lost 0 bases, with 11 bases spanning the gap. The CDR3 sequence is 15 residues long. DNA for the CDR3: TGTGCCAGCAGTCCCCGAGTTCATAGCAATCAGCCCCAGCATTTT. Its protein product is CASSPRVHSNQPQHF.

This chain connects TRBV29-1 to TRBJ1-2; maybe TRBD1 (5 bases). The germline CDR1 and CDR2 sequences are SQVTM and ANQGSEA. Trimming shortened V by 2 bases and J by 5 bases, and 15 bases separated the two germline ends. The CDR3 is made up of 14 amino acids. The DNA of the CDR3 is TGCAGCGTTGAATTTGTCGGGGACGGGTATGGCTACACCTTC. Protein: CSVEFVGDGYGYTF.